The 25 T cell receptor beta chains reported below all come from one sample, sequenced in a study of patients and donors after allogeneic stem cell transplantation. TCRdb re-derived calls from the RT-PCR reads in MiXCR, one entry per CDR3 protein. The profile shows approximately 250,000 distinct CDR3 sequences, around an eighth of them singletons. Sample: blood, either unsorted or a sorted T cell fraction (not recorded which). These receptor sequences come from a human donor who was either an allogeneic HSCT recipient or a stem cell or donor lymphocyte infusion donor (not recorded which). It is not recorded whose cells these are; they may come from a transplant donor.

This clonotype was counted a few times. V and J are TRBV4-1 and TRBJ2-1, with 10 bases lining up with TRBD2. The V segment lost 2 bases and the J segment 2 bases; nucleotides outside the gene matches: 6. CDR1 and CDR2 from the germline V gene are MGHRA and YSYEKL. The CDR3 totals 17 residues. Here the CDR3 DNA reads TGCGCCAGCAGCCAATTGGGCAGCGGGAGGGCCTACAATGAGCAGTTCTTC. Its translation is CASSQLGSGRAYNEQFF.

The genes are TRBV6-1 and TRBJ2-5, with 9 bases fitting TRBD2. V shed 5 bases and J 4 bases; nucleotides not matched to a gene: 11. CDR1 MNHNS and CDR2 SASEGT come from the germline V gene. The CDR3 sequence is 16 residues long. In nucleotides, the CDR3 is TGTGCCAGCAGTACCGCTCCGGGACTAGCAAGAGAGACCCAGTACTTC. As protein: CASSTAPGLARETQYF.

This chain connects TRBV6-1 to TRBJ1-5; 7 nucleotides line up with TRBD1. Trimming removed 6 bases from V and 4 bases from J; junction bases left unmatched: 3. From germline, CDR1 is MNHNS and CDR2 SASEGT. This CDR3 comprises 13 residues. Written as DNA, the CDR3 is TGTGCCAGCAGCTGGGACAGAAATCAGCCCCAGCATTTT. Its protein is CASSWDRNQPQHF.

This clonotype showed up just a few times. The CDR3 DNA follows: TGTGCCAGCAGCTTAAAAGGTGCCGGGGGCTACACTGAAGCTTTCTTT. Amino acid sequence: CASSLKGAGGYTEAFF. The chain employs TRBV7-3 and TRBJ1-1; tentative D call: TRBD1 (6 bases). CDR3 length: 16 amino acids. Germline V gene lookup returns CDR1 SGHTA and CDR2 FQGTGA. The V and J ends lost 1 base and 3 bases respectively, with 15 bases between them. Drawing the rest from reference TRBV7-3 and TRBJ1-1, the complete variable domain is GAGVSQTPSNKVTEKGKYVELRCDPISGHTALYWYRQSLGQGPEFLIYFQGTGAADDSGLPNDRFFAVRPEGSVSTLKIQRTERGDSAVYLCASSLKGAGGYTEAFFGQGTRLTVV.

Within the sample, this clonotype is medium-sized (0.01 to 0.1%). The rearrangement uses TRBV5-1 and TRBJ2-1; D is undetermined. V lost 4 bases, J lost 9 bases, and 14 bases lay in between. Germline V gives CDR1 SGHRS, CDR2 YFSETQ. The CDR3 covers 13 residues. The CDR3: CASSNNPIGEQFF. The CDR3, as DNA: TGCGCCAGCAGCAATAACCCAATTGGTGAGCAGTTCTTC.

This clonotype was detected ten times or more. The chain employs TRBV12-3 or TRBV12-4 and TRBJ1-5, with D hard to call. The CDR3 spans 11 residues. Between the trimmed V and J ends, which lost 6 bases and 13 bases, there was a span of 13 bases. In DNA, the CDR3 is TGTGCCAGCAGCAATGGTTTAGAACAGCATTTT. Encoded protein: CASSNGLEQHF.

The V gene is TRBV10-3, the J gene TRBJ1-5; 7 nucleotides match TRBD1. Germline loops: CDR1 ENHRY, CDR2 SYGVKD. Germline trimming cut 0 bases from V and 0 bases from J; bases unmatched to any gene: 2. The CDR3 has 16 residues. The DNA of the CDR3 is TGTGCCATCAGTGAGTCGGGGACAGTTAGCAATCAGCCCCAGCATTTT. Translation gives CAISESGTVSNQPQHF.

This clonotype has ten or more counts. The genes are TRBV7-9 and TRBJ2-7; D is unclear. There are 13 residues in the CDR3. V dropped 5 bases and J dropped 0 bases, with 8 bases sitting between them. Germline CDR1 is SEHNR and CDR2 is FQNEAQ (reference sequence). The CDR3 here is CASSPAVSYEQYF. The CDR3 nucleotides read TGTGCCAGCAGCCCGGCGGTCTCCTACGAGCAGTACTTC.

Only a few counts were recorded for this clonotype. This chain uses TRBV20-1 with TRBJ2-5, with 11 bases fitting TRBD2. Trimming at V came to 1 base and at J to 7 bases, leaving 5 bases not matched to a gene. Looked up from germline, CDR1 is DFQATT and CDR2 is SNEGSKA (reference sequence). The CDR3 totals 14 residues. The CDR3: CSARGLAGGGTQYF. The CDR3, as DNA: TGCAGTGCTAGAGGGCTAGCGGGAGGTGGGACCCAGTACTTC.

This clonotype was counted only a few times. The chain is built from TRBV4-2 and TRBJ2-5; 10 nucleotides match TRBD2. Germline CDR1 reads LGHNA; CDR2 reads YNFKEQ. This CDR3 spans 14 amino acids. The ends lost 6 bases at V and 5 bases at J; junction bases unmatched: 6. In DNA form, the CDR3 reads TGTGCCAGCAGTCCCGGGACTAGCGTGGAGACCCAGTACTTC. Its translation: CASSPGTSVETQYF.

This clonotype was counted between two and nine times. CDR3 sequence: CSVGGGNTIYF. CDR3 DNA: TGCAGCGTTGGAGGGGGAAACACCATATATTTT. The chain has TRBV29-1 and TRBJ1-3; D not certain. V was shortened by 4 bases and J by 4 bases, with 5 bases between the two germline ends. Germline CDR1 SQVTM, CDR2 ANQGSEA. This CDR3 region has 11 residues. Complete variable domain (other parts from reference TRBV29-1 and TRBJ1-3): SAVISQKPSRDICQRGTSLTIQCQVDSQVTMMFWYRQQPGQSLTLIATANQGSEATYESGFVIDKFPISRPNLTFSTLTVSNMSPEDSSIYLCSVGGGNTIYFGEGSWLTVV.

V and J are TRBV5-1 and TRBJ1-1, with D tentatively TRBD1 (5 bases). The CDR3 runs 16 residues. Germline V gene data show CDR1 as SGHRS and CDR2 as YFSETQ. Trimming stripped 1 base from V and 4 bases from J, with 17 bases between. The CDR3 is CASSLWAGSQGTEAFF. The CDR3 DNA is TGCGCCAGCAGCTTGTGGGCAGGGAGTCAGGGCACTGAAGCTTTCTTT.

This sequence joins TRBV5-1 and TRBJ1-2; maybe TRBD1 (6 bases). V dropped 1 base and J dropped 4 bases, with 14 bases sitting between them. The CDR3 runs to 15 residues. The germline V gene encodes CDR1 SGHRS and CDR2 YFSETQ. CDR3 sequence (DNA): TGCGCCAGCAGCTTGAATGGGGGCCTGGGCTATGGCTACACCTTC. It translates to CASSLNGGLGYGYTF.

This clonotype came up a few times. This chain joins TRBV19 and TRBJ1-6; tentatively, D is TRBD1 (6 bases). Germline V gene data show CDR1 as LNHDA and CDR2 as SQIVND (reference sequence). With 7 bases removed from V and 7 bases from J, the gap between germline ends came to 14 bases. The CDR3 covers 14 residues. The CDR3 loop is CASNQQGKNSPLHF. The DNA for the CDR3 is TGTGCCAGTAATCAGCAGGGGAAAAATTCACCCCTCCACTTT.

Only a few counts were recorded for this clonotype. The chain recombines TRBV30 with TRBJ2-2, with 8 nucleotides matching TRBD1. Germline V gives CDR1 GTSNPN, CDR2 SVGIG (reference sequence). Germline trimming cut 0 bases from V and 2 bases from J; bases unmatched to any gene: 11. CDR3 length: 18 residues. The CDR3 sequence: CAWSVGDRFSDNTGELFF. Written as DNA, the CDR3 is TGTGCCTGGAGTGTAGGGGACAGGTTCTCCGATAACACCGGGGAGCTGTTTTTT.

This clonotype was counted only a few times. The genes are TRBV7-2 and TRBJ2-7; TRBD2 might be the D (6 bases). This CDR3 comprises 15 residues. The germline V gene encodes CDR1 SGHTA and CDR2 FQGNSA. Trimming cost V 6 bases and J 7 bases, with 22 bases left between them. Written as DNA, the CDR3 is TGTGCCAGCAGGCGGGACCCAACGGGTTTAGGAGAGCAGTACTTC. Protein product: CASRRDPTGLGEQYF. The full variable domain, completed using reference TRBV7-2 and TRBJ2-7, is GAGVSQSPSNKVTEKGKDVELRCDPISGHTALYWYRQSLGQGLEFLIYFQGNSAPDKSGLPSDRFSAERTGGSVSTLTIQRTQQEDSAVYLCASRRDPTGLGEQYFGPGTRLTVT.

This clonotype was seen at least ten times. This CDR3 reads CATGSSWAKIQYF. The CDR3 nucleotides read TGTGCCACCGGCTCCTCCTGGGCAAAGATTCAGTACTTC. The gene calls are TRBV15 and TRBJ2-4; unclear D gene. V shed 8 bases and J shed 10 bases, with 18 bases lying between them. Germline V gene sequence: CDR1 LNHNV, CDR2 YYDKDF (reference sequence). CDR3 length: 13 residues.

This clonotype was counted between two and nine times. The chain has TRBV7-6 and TRBJ1-1, with D unresolved. V lost 2 bases and J lost 0, with 7 bases in between. CDR1 and CDR2 (germline): SGHVS, FNYEAQ. The CDR3 spans 14 residues. The CDR3, as DNA: TGTGCCAGCAGCTTAATCTCTATGAACACTGAAGCTTTCTTT. Protein sequence: CASSLISMNTEAFF.

The V call is TRBV7-2, the J call TRBJ1-5; D unresolved. The CDR3 loop spans 16 amino acids. Germline lookup yields CDR1 SGHTA and CDR2 FQGNSA. V was cut by 2 bases and J by 0 bases, with 11 bases left in between. The CDR3 region has the DNA TGTGCCAGCAGCTTAAATTCGGCGAATAGCAATCAGCCCCAGCATTTT. Its translation is CASSLNSANSNQPQHF.

At least ten counts were recorded for this clonotype. The chain couples TRBV6-2 or TRBV6-3 to TRBJ2-1, with 10 bases matching TRBD2. The CDR3 is made up of 17 amino acids. Per the germline V gene, CDR1 is MNHEY and CDR2 is SVGEGT. V was clipped by 0 bases and J by 3 bases; unmatched bases: 5. The CDR3 nucleotides are TGTGCCAGCAGTTACTCACCAGCGGGAGGGCTCTACAATGAGCAGTTCTTC. Protein sequence: CASSYSPAGGLYNEQFF.

The V and J genes are TRBV19 and TRBJ1-2, with D hard to call. Germline V gives CDR1 LNHDA, CDR2 SQIVND (reference sequence). The CDR3 is 12 amino acids. V was trimmed by 7 bases and J by 5 bases, leaving 11 bases between them. The CDR3 nucleotides read TGTGCCAGTAAGAGTGGGAGGTATGGCTACACCTTC. It specifies CASKSGRYGYTF.

The chain joins TRBV4-1 to TRBJ1-5; D is uncertain. Trimming shortened V by 1 base and J by 9 bases, and 13 bases separated the two germline ends. Germline V gives CDR1 MGHRA, CDR2 YSYEKL. This CDR3 has 14 amino acids. CDR3 coding DNA: TGCGCCAGCAGCCAAGCTCCCGGTGAACGGCCCCAGCATTTT. It specifies CASSQAPGERPQHF.

This clonotype was found a few times. This chain links TRBV5-5 with TRBJ2-3; the match to TRBD2 covers 7 bases. The trim removed 7 bases at V and 1 base at J, leaving 12 bases unmatched. The germline CDR1 and CDR2 sequences are SGHKS and YYEKEE (reference sequence). This CDR3 has 16 residues. The CDR3: CASSLAANPRTDTQYF. The CDR3 DNA reads as TGTGCCAGCTCCCTAGCGGCCAATCCCCGCACAGATACGCAGTATTTT.

V usage is TRBV7-9 and J usage is TRBJ1-2, with D tentatively TRBD1 (5 bases). This CDR3 spans 10 amino acids. V lost 8 bases, J lost 4 bases, and 5 bases lay in between. Germline CDR1 is SEHNR and CDR2 is FQNEAQ (reference sequence). CDR3 protein: CASGGYGYTF. The CDR3, as DNA: TGTGCCAGCGGGGGCTATGGCTACACCTTC.

This chain links TRBV5-1 with TRBJ1-2, with no clear D. This CDR3 contains 16 residues. Trimming left V 0 bases short and J 4 bases short, with 16 bases between. The germline CDR1 and CDR2 sequences are SGHRS and YFSETQ. The CDR3 region has the DNA TGCGCCAGCAGCTTGGCCAGGCGTTCCGTGGGCTATGGCTACACCTTC. This codes for CASSLARRSVGYGYTF.